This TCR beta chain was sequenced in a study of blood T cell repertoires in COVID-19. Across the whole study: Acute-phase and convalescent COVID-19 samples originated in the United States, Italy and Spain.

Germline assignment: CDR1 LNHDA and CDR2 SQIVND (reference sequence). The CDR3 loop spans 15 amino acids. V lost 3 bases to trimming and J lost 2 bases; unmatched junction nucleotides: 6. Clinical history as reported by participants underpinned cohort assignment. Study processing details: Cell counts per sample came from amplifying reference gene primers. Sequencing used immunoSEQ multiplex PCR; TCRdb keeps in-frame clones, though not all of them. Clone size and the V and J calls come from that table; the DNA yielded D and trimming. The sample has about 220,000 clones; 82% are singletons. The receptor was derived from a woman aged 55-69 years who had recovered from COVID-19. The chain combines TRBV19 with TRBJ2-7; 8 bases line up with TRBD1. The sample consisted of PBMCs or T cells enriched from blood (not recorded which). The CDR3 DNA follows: TGTGCCAGTAGTATCACCGGGACAGGCACCTACGAGCAGTACTTC. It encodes CASSITGTGTYEQYF.